Shown below are 5 T cell receptor beta chains from a single sample sequenced in a study of cytomegalovirus exposure and HLA in healthy donors. In the PCR, 60 Vbeta and 13 Jbeta primers were used. Profiled with immunoSEQ multiplex PCR; TCRdb holds only in-frame clones, not every one. The table has approximately 130,000 clones, approximately 85% seen once. Input material: PBMCs. These receptors all stem from a woman in her 30s in good health and CMV-seropositive.

CDR3 in amino acids: CACYSGGTRRTQYF. The CDR3 DNA reads as TGTGCCTGCTATAGCGGGGGGACCCGAAGGACCCAGTACTTC. This rearrangement joins TRBV30 to TRBJ2-5; 10 nucleotides agree with TRBD2. Germline V lookup: CDR1 GTSNPN, CDR2 SVGIG (reference sequence). V lost 6 bases to trimming and J lost 7 bases; unmatched junction nucleotides: 11. The CDR3 totals 14 residues. Filled out from reference TRBV30 and TRBJ2-5, the complete variable domain reads SQTIHQWPATLVQPVGSPLSLECTVEGTSNPNLYWYRQAAGRGLQLLFYSVGIGQISSEVPQNLSASRPQDRQFILSSKKLLLSDSGFYLCACYSGGTRRTQYFGPGTRLLVL.

The chain uses TRBV28 and TRBJ2-2; 8 bases line up with TRBD1. The CDR3 covers 16 residues. Trimming at V came to 4 bases and at J to 7 bases, leaving 11 bases not matched to a gene. CDR1 is MDHEN and CDR2 is SYDVKM in the germline V gene. The CDR3 here is CASSSAGRGLIGELFF. Here the CDR3 DNA reads TGTGCCAGCAGTTCTGCGGGCAGGGGGCTGATCGGGGAGCTGTTTTTT.

This clone occurred once. The chain links TRBV2 to TRBJ2-2; D perhaps matches TRBD1 (5 bases). Germline CDR1 and CDR2: SNHLY and FYNNEI. Trimming took 1 base from V and 6 from J, leaving 6 bases between them. This CDR3 comprises 13 residues. CDR3 sequence reads: CASSEVGPGELFF. In nucleotides, the CDR3 is TGTGCCAGCAGTGAAGTGGGGCCCGGGGAGCTGTTTTTT. Drawing the rest from reference TRBV2 and TRBJ2-2, the complete variable domain is EPEVTQTPSHQVTQMGQEVILRCVPISNHLYFYWYRQILGQKVEFLVSFYNNEISEKSEIFDDQFSVERPDGSNFTLKIRSTKLEDSAMYFCASSEVGPGELFFGEGSRLTVL.

The chain links TRBV5-6 to TRBJ2-7; no clear D gene. Germline V lookup: CDR1 SGHDT, CDR2 YYEEEE. CDR3 size: 16 residues. V was shortened by 1 base and J by 0 bases, with 14 bases between the two germline ends. CDR3 coding DNA: TGTGCCAGCAGCTTGTTCACAGCCGATAGCTCCTACGAGCAGTACTTC. Protein product: CASSLFTADSSYEQYF.

The chain combines TRBV5-6 with TRBJ2-5; tentative D call: TRBD2 (5 bases). The end of the DNA fits TRBJ2-7 better, so the J call may be wrong. Germline V CDR1 and CDR2: SGHDT, YYEEEE. The CDR3 has 12 residues. The DNA of the CDR3 is TGTGCCAGCAGCACTGGGGAGTACGAGCAGTACTTC. This translates into CASSTGEYEQYF.